The 20 T cell receptor beta chains in this list originate from one sample, sequenced in a study of T-cell memory formation after mild COVID-19. Each CDR3 protein is one row after TCRdb ran MiXCR on the 5' RACE reads. The data contain roughly 250,000 distinct CDR3 sequences, roughly 17% of them seen just once; the ten biggest clones take up approximately 3.5%. The material sequenced was PBMCs or a T cell subset sorted from them (not recorded which). The source is a man aged 18 to 29 who had mild COVID-19 (a few samples of this study predate the infection). Cell type and time point are not known.

This clonotype was detected a few times. The chain recombines TRBV5-1 with TRBJ2-7; D perhaps matches TRBD2 (6 bases). The CDR3 loop spans 15 amino acids. Germline values: CDR1 SGHRS, CDR2 YFSETQ. V shed 4 bases and J shed 0 bases, with 14 bases lying between them. The CDR3 region is CASSPGRGSSYEQYF. CDR3 coding DNA: TGCGCCAGCAGCCCAGGACGGGGGAGCTCCTACGAGCAGTACTTC.

This clonotype was seen more than once but under ten times. The chain recombines TRBV7-2 with TRBJ2-4, with TRBD2 as a possible D gene (5 bases). This CDR3 is 12 amino acids long. Germline CDR1 and CDR2: SGHTA and FQGNSA. V was clipped by 0 bases and J by 13 bases, with 10 bases between them. The CDR3 reads CASSLASGVQYF. The CDR3 coding sequence is TGTGCCAGCAGCTTAGCTTCCGGGGTCCAGTACTTC.

This clonotype was counted a few times. The chain uses TRBV3-1 and TRBJ1-2, with a possible D match to TRBD1 (6 bases). CDR3 length: 14 amino acids. The V gene's germline CDR1 is LGHDT and CDR2 YNNKEL (reference sequence). The V end was cut by 2 bases, the J end by 8 bases, with 15 bases between. The CDR3 DNA follows: TGTGCCAGCAGCCAACTGGCAGGGGCCGGAGGCTACACCTTC. Its translation is CASSQLAGAGGYTF.

The J gene is TRBJ2-2, the V gene TRBV4-1; D gene unclear. Germline assignment: CDR1 MGHRA and CDR2 YSYEKL. Trimming took off 0 bases at V and 5 bases at J, with 7 bases between the two ends. The CDR3 loop spans 14 amino acids. The DNA for the CDR3 is TGCGCCAGCAGCCAAGACAGTGTGACCGGGGAGCTGTTTTTT. It codes for CASSQDSVTGELFF.

The chain employs TRBV4-2 and TRBJ1-4; D not resolved. The V end lost 1 base, the J end lost 4 bases, and 4 bases lay between the germline ends. Germline CDR1 reads LGHNA; CDR2 reads YNFKEQ. The CDR3 loop spans 13 amino acids. In DNA form, the CDR3 reads TGTGCCAGCAGCCAAGGCGATAATGAAAAACTGTTTTTT. Translation: CASSQGDNEKLFF.

This clonotype was detected only a few times. The chain links TRBV24-1 to TRBJ1-5; D may be TRBD1 (5 bases). Germline V gene data show CDR1 as KGHDR and CDR2 as SFDVKD. V was trimmed by 5 bases and J by 3 bases, leaving 10 bases between them. This CDR3 has 14 residues. Here the CDR3 DNA reads TGTGCCACCAGTGGAGGGACGAACAATCAGCCCCAGCATTTT. Translation gives CATSGGTNNQPQHF.

The V and J genes are TRBV10-3 and TRBJ1-2; 7 nucleotides line up with TRBD1. Germline V lookup: CDR1 ENHRY, CDR2 SYGVKD. The CDR3 has 14 residues. V lost 2 bases and J lost 4; bases outside the gene matches: 4. CDR3 in DNA: TGTGCCATCAGTGAGCAAGGGGGCAGCTATGGCTACACCTTC. Amino acid sequence: CAISEQGGSYGYTF.

J is TRBJ1-3 and V is TRBV7-9, with unresolved D. The CDR3 sequence is 14 residues long. The ends were cut back, 0 bases at V and 1 base at J, with 4 bases in the middle. The germline V gene encodes CDR1 SEHNR and CDR2 FQNEAQ (reference sequence). The CDR3 DNA reads as TGTGCCAGCAGCTTAGCCGGGTCTGGAAACACCATATATTTT. This translates into CASSLAGSGNTIYF.

The gene calls are TRBV11-2 and TRBJ1-1; D is ambiguous. CDR1 SGHAT and CDR2 FQNNGV come from the germline V gene. CDR3 length: 13 residues. V lost 4 bases to trimming and J lost 3 bases, with 9 bases between them. The CDR3 reads CASSSIYDTEAFF. DNA of the CDR3: TGTGCCAGCAGCTCAATCTACGACACTGAAGCTTTCTTT.

J is TRBJ2-2 and V is TRBV20-1; 10 bases map to TRBD2. Per germline, CDR1 DFQATT and CDR2 SNEGSKA (reference sequence). After removal of 1 base from V and 4 bases from J, the junction contained 3 bases not matched to a gene. The CDR3 consists of 15 residues. In DNA form, the CDR3 reads TGCAGTGCTAGAGCACAGCGGGGGGGCACCGGGGAGCTGTTTTTT. Its protein product is CSARAQRGGTGELFF.

This clonotype has just one count. The chain is built from TRBV18 and TRBJ1-1, with 8 bases lining up with TRBD1. The V and J ends lost 5 bases and 6 bases, in that order; junction bases with no gene match: 5. The germline CDR1 and CDR2 sequences are KGHSH and LQKENI. This CDR3 region has 13 residues. The CDR3 nucleotides read TGTGCCAGCTCAATTGGACAGGGACCTGAAGCTTTCTTT. Residues: CASSIGQGPEAFF.

Only a few counts were recorded for this clonotype. This chain links TRBV6-4 with TRBJ2-1, with TRBD2 matching 11 bases. Germline-derived CDR1 and CDR2 are MRHNA and SNTAGT. Unmatched junction bases numbered 2, after V lost 3 bases and J lost 4 bases. The CDR3 contains 15 residues. The CDR3 loop reads CASSEASGGYNEQFF. The CDR3 DNA follows: TGTGCCAGCAGTGAGGCTAGCGGGGGGTACAATGAGCAGTTCTTC.

In this sample, this clonotype turned up a few times. The V call is TRBV30, the J call TRBJ2-1; 7 bases line up with TRBD1. The V gene's germline CDR1 is GTSNPN and CDR2 SVGIG (reference sequence). The CDR3 has 13 amino acids. Trimming at V came to 3 bases and at J to 6 bases, leaving 5 bases not matched to a gene. The CDR3 DNA reads TGTGCCTGGAGCCAGGGGGTAGGCAATGAGCAGTTCTTC. Protein sequence: CAWSQGVGNEQFF.

This clonotype was counted many times. Here the CDR3 reads CASSFSTGELFF. The DNA of the CDR3 is TGCGCCAGCAGTTTTTCCACCGGGGAGCTGTTTTTT. The chain links TRBV5-1 to TRBJ2-2; D not certain. Per germline, CDR1 SGHRS and CDR2 YFSETQ. CDR3 size: 12 residues. Trimming shortened V by 5 bases and J by 4 bases, and 6 bases separated the two germline ends.

This chain links TRBV12-3 or TRBV12-4 with TRBJ1-5; unclear D gene. The CDR3 totals 14 residues. Trimming took 4 bases from V and 7 from J, leaving 14 bases between them. CDR3 DNA sequence: TGTGCCAGCAGTTCAGGAGGCGAGGGCCAGCCCCAGCATTTT. Translation gives CASSSGGEGQPQHF.

The chain joins TRBV3-1 to TRBJ1-6, with D tentatively TRBD1 (5 bases). CDR1 is LGHDT, CDR2 YNNKEL, per germline (reference sequence). Trimming removed 5 bases from V and 1 base from J, with 12 bases in between. This CDR3 is built from 16 residues. The CDR3 region is CASSTGPRSYNSPLHF. The CDR3 bases are TGTGCCAGCAGCACAGGACCAAGGTCCTATAATTCACCCCTCCACTTT.

The chain employs TRBV10-3 and TRBJ1-2, with 8 positions matching TRBD1. Per the germline V gene, CDR1 is ENHRY and CDR2 is SYGVKD. The CDR3 loop spans 13 amino acids. V lost 6 bases to trimming and J lost 2 bases; unmatched junction nucleotides: 2. CDR3 sequence (DNA): TGTGCCATCAGGACAGGGGTCAACTATGGCTACACCTTC. Translating it yields CAIRTGVNYGYTF.

This clonotype was observed a handful of times. The chain has TRBV19 and TRBJ1-5; no firm D call. CDR3 length: 14 amino acids. The V end lost 3 bases, the J end lost 5 bases, and 11 bases lay between the germline ends. Germline CDR1 reads LNHDA; CDR2 reads SQIVND (reference sequence). DNA of the CDR3: TGTGCCAGTAGTATTGGAGGGTTCGATCAGCCCCAGCATTTT. It encodes CASSIGGFDQPQHF.

V gene TRBV5-1 combines with J gene TRBJ2-3; a possible D gene is TRBD2 (5 bases). With 6 bases removed from V and 2 bases from J, the gap between germline ends came to 19 bases. CDR1 is SGHRS and CDR2 is YFSETQ in the germline V gene. CDR3 length equals 16 residues. The CDR3 spells CASTGVPSLPTDTQYF. In DNA form, the CDR3 reads TGCGCCAGCACGGGCGTCCCTAGCCTTCCCACAGATACGCAGTATTTT.

The rearrangement uses TRBV12-3 or TRBV12-4 and TRBJ2-1; the match to TRBD2 covers 9 bases. The CDR3 is made up of 16 amino acids. V dropped 4 bases and J dropped 5; count of bases not matched to a gene: 9. The CDR3 region has the DNA TGTGCCAGCAGTTCCGGAGGTAGCGGGGGTCACAATGAGCAGTTCTTC. Protein sequence: CASSSGGSGGHNEQFF.